This TCR beta chain was recovered during a study of shared clonotypes between healthy human individuals. Points from the study as a whole: As a rule, naive subsets had a larger estimated richness than memory subsets. An effect of sequencing depth on clonotype sharing among donors was expected. Clonotypes shared by all four donors outscored non-shared clonotypes in generation probability.

This CDR3 spans 14 amino acids. Germline V gives CDR1 MGHRA, CDR2 YSYEKL. Trimming cost V 3 bases and J 4 bases; bases outside gene matches: 4. The study separated CD4+ cells into CD45RA+ naive and CD45RA-negative memory subsets. Using immunoSEQ multiplex PCR, the repertoire was profiled, and TCRdb retains in-frame clones only, with some absent. This table holds hundreds of thousands of clones, 96% found once. For this clone: Its antigen is unidentified.

Input material: naive CD4+ T cells sorted from blood. Subset noted: CD45RA+ positively selected. This TCR was sampled from a woman aged 25 to 39 in good health. The chain links TRBV4-1 to TRBJ2-7, with TRBD1 identical over 9 bases. CDR3 sequence: CASSHGQGLYEQYF. Here the CDR3 DNA reads TGCGCCAGCAGCCACGGACAGGGGCTTTACGAGCAGTACTTC.